Below are 30 T cell receptor beta chains sequenced from a single sample in a study of monozygotic twins with cystic fibrosis. This table comes from immunoSEQ multiplex PCR, and its TCRdb copy is limited to in-frame clones, with some not included. In the table there are some 35,000 clones, 66% of which are singletons. The sample was blood. The receptors originated from a girl between 10 and 17 years old with cystic fibrosis.

The J gene is TRBJ1-2, the V gene TRBV29-1; D ambiguous. Trimming removed 6 bases from V and 6 bases from J, with 5 bases in between. This CDR3 has 9 residues. CDR1 is SQVTM and CDR2 is ANQGSEA in the germline V gene. The CDR3 coding sequence is TGCAGCGTCGCGGATGGCTACACCTTC. It is translated as CSVADGYTF.

This sequence joins TRBV9 and TRBJ2-3, with D possibly being TRBD2 (5 bases). The germline V and J ends were trimmed by 4 bases and 1 base, with 10 bases remaining between them. The CDR3 spans 14 residues. Germline V CDR1 and CDR2: SGDLS, YYNGEE. The CDR3, as DNA: TGTGCCAGCAGCCCCGAGGGCCGCACAGATACGCAGTATTTT. This sequence encodes CASSPEGRTDTQYF.

V is TRBV11-2 and J is TRBJ2-7; D not resolved. Between the trimmed V and J ends, which lost 2 bases and 6 bases, there was a span of 14 bases. The CDR3 contains 14 residues. The germline V gene encodes CDR1 SGHAT and CDR2 FQNNGV. The CDR3: CASSLTSISGEQYV. The CDR3 bases are TGTGCCAGCAGCTTAACGTCTATCTCGGGCGAGCAGTACGTC.

The chain employs TRBV5-1 and TRBJ1-1; TRBD1 matches 11 bases. This CDR3 has 15 amino acids. Germline values: CDR1 SGHRS, CDR2 YFSETQ. The ends lost 4 bases at V and 5 bases at J; junction bases unmatched: 7. CDR3 protein: CASSGWTGGGTEAFF. CDR3 nucleotides: TGCGCCAGCAGCGGATGGACAGGGGGCGGTACTGAAGCTTTCTTT.

The chain recombines TRBV29-1 with TRBJ2-2, with 7 nucleotides matching TRBD2. The CDR3 spans 13 residues. V was clipped by 6 bases and J by 5 bases; unmatched bases: 6. CDR1 SQVTM and CDR2 ANQGSEA come from the germline V gene. Written as DNA, the CDR3 is TGCAGCGTAGATGGGGGAGGGACCGGGGAGCTGTTTTTT. Protein product: CSVDGGGTGELFF.

This chain joins TRBV7-2 and TRBJ2-2, with D hard to call. Germline loops: CDR1 SGHTA, CDR2 FQGNSA. There are 14 residues in the CDR3. Trimming cost V 5 bases and J 5 bases, with 12 bases left between them. The CDR3 nucleotides read TGTGCCAGCAGCGTGGCCCTAGGTACCGGGGAGCTGTTTTTT. Protein sequence: CASSVALGTGELFF.

The rearrangement joins TRBV27 to TRBJ2-7, with D perhaps matching TRBD1 (5 bases). V was pared by 9 bases and J by 2 bases, with 11 bases between. Germline V gene sequence: CDR1 MNHEY, CDR2 SMNVEV (reference sequence). This CDR3 has 12 amino acids. CDR3 in DNA: TGTGCCAGTCGAGACAGCGCCTACGAGCAGTACTTC. Translation: CASRDSAYEQYF.

The gene calls are TRBV5-5 and TRBJ1-2; weak D call: TRBD1 (5 bases). Germline CDR1 and CDR2: SGHKS and YYEKEE (reference sequence). V was shortened by 3 bases and J by 5 bases, with 17 bases between the two germline ends. The CDR3 totals 15 residues. The CDR3 here is CASSSDLGQGYGYTF. In DNA form, the CDR3 reads TGTGCCAGCAGCTCGGACCTTGGACAAGGGTATGGCTACACCTTC.

V is TRBV5-1 and J is TRBJ1-4; D is unresolved. This CDR3 is built from 13 residues. V was trimmed by 5 bases and J by 3 bases, leaving 8 bases between them. Germline CDR1 reads SGHRS; CDR2 reads YFSETQ. The DNA for the CDR3 is TGCGCCAGCAGTAGGGAGGCTAATGAAAAACTGTTTTTT. This codes for CASSREANEKLFF.

This chain connects TRBV10-2 to TRBJ1-4; 7 bases map to TRBD1. The CDR3 runs to 14 residues. The trim removed 3 bases at V and 5 bases at J, leaving 3 bases unmatched. Germline values: CDR1 WSHSY, CDR2 SAAADI. The CDR3 sequence is CASSETGENEKLFF. In DNA, the CDR3 is TGCGCCAGCAGTGAAACAGGGGAGAATGAAAAACTGTTTTTT.

The V and J genes are TRBV7-8 and TRBJ2-7, with 10 positions matching TRBD2. CDR1 is SGHVS, CDR2 FQNEAQ, per germline. V trimming: 4 bases; J trimming: 0 bases; junction bases outside the gene matches: 3. This CDR3 comprises 15 residues. CDR3 in amino acids: CASSSTSGNSYEQYF. DNA for the CDR3: TGTGCCAGCAGCTCCACTAGCGGGAACTCCTACGAGCAGTACTTC.

The CDR3 nucleotides are TGTGCCAGTAGTACCCCGGTAGGGGGAGTCAATCAGCCCCAGCATTTT. This codes for CASSTPVGGVNQPQHF. The V call is TRBV19, the J call TRBJ1-5; possible D gene TRBD1, 6 bases. Trimming stripped 4 bases from V and 3 bases from J, with 16 bases between. The CDR3 sequence is 16 residues long. Germline lookup yields CDR1 LNHDA and CDR2 SQIVND (reference sequence).

This chain uses TRBV7-2 with TRBJ2-1, with a weak D call TRBD2 (5 bases). V lost 5 bases to trimming and J lost 1 base, with 12 bases between them. The CDR3 consists of 15 residues. Germline CDR1 SGHTA, CDR2 FQGNSA. In DNA, the CDR3 is TGTGCCAGCAGCGAGCGGCCCAATTCCTACAATGAGCAGTTCTTC. Its protein is CASSERPNSYNEQFF.

In DNA, the CDR3 is TGTGCCAGCAGCTTAGTCCGGGATTCCTACGAGCAGTACGTC. Protein: CASSLVRDSYEQYV. The V and J genes are TRBV11-2 and TRBJ2-7; possible D gene TRBD2, 5 bases. V lost 1 base and J 1 base, leaving 8 bases between the germline ends. Per the germline V gene, CDR1 is SGHAT and CDR2 is FQNNGV. The CDR3 covers 14 residues.

The V call is TRBV4-1, the J call TRBJ2-2; 11 positions agree with TRBD2. The CDR3 spans 16 residues. J was trimmed by 6 bases and V by 4 bases; bases with no gene match: 7. Germline V gene sequence: CDR1 MGHRA, CDR2 YSYEKL. The CDR3 spells CASSPTSGSGAGELFF. CDR3 DNA sequence: TGCGCCAGCAGCCCTACTAGCGGGAGTGGGGCCGGGGAGCTGTTTTTT.

The chain uses TRBV19 and TRBJ1-1; 7 bases are a match to TRBD1. Germline CDR1 and CDR2: LNHDA and SQIVND (reference sequence). The length of the CDR3 is 13 residues. After removal of 2 bases from V and 9 bases from J, the junction contained 6 bases not matched to a gene. CDR3 DNA sequence: TGTGCCAGTAGTATAACTTCGACAGGGAAAGCTTTCTTT. Protein product: CASSITSTGKAFF.

The V and J genes are TRBV25-1 and TRBJ2-7, with D tentatively TRBD2 (6 bases). The CDR3 loop spans 15 amino acids. V dropped 2 bases and J dropped 4 bases, with 15 bases sitting between them. Germline V lookup: CDR1 MGHDK, CDR2 SYGVNS. The CDR3 protein is CASSELGTGVYEQYF. The DNA of the CDR3 is TGTGCCAGCAGTGAACTAGGAACGGGAGTTTACGAGCAGTACTTC.

This clone was observed a single time. V and J are TRBV6-1 and TRBJ2-3; TRBD2 matches 7 bases. V dropped 7 bases and J dropped 5; count of bases not matched to a gene: 6. The CDR3 extends over 13 amino acids. Germline loops: CDR1 MNHNS, CDR2 SASEGT. The CDR3 DNA sequence: TGTGCCAGCACGGGGCGGGAGATAGATACGCAGTATTTT. Encoded protein: CASTGREIDTQYF.

The J gene is TRBJ1-2, the V gene TRBV6-6; TRBD1 aligns across 9 bases. This CDR3 contains 16 residues. V dropped 4 bases and J dropped 3; count of bases not matched to a gene: 9. Per the germline V gene, CDR1 is MNHNY and CDR2 is SVGAGI (reference sequence). The CDR3 DNA reads as TGTGCCAGCAGTTCCCGACGGACAGGGGAGGACTATGGCTACACCTTC. The encoded protein is CASSSRRTGEDYGYTF.

The chain uses TRBV25-1 and TRBJ2-7; 7 nucleotides line up with TRBD2. Trimming removed 2 bases from V and 7 bases from J; junction bases left unmatched: 5. The CDR3 spans 13 residues. Germline CDR1 reads MGHDK; CDR2 reads SYGVNS. CDR3 DNA: TGTGCCAGCAGTGAAGTATCGCGGGGGGAGCAGTACTTC. Translating it yields CASSEVSRGEQYF.

The chain employs TRBV2 and TRBJ1-5; 11 bases are a match to TRBD1. This CDR3 is 15 amino acids long. The ends lost 6 bases at V and 1 base at J; junction bases unmatched: 2. The germline V gene encodes CDR1 SNHLY and CDR2 FYNNEI. The CDR3 sequence is CASSWTGGSNQPQHF. CDR3 DNA: TGTGCCAGCAGCTGGACAGGGGGCAGCAATCAGCCCCAGCATTTT.

The chain employs TRBV7-9 and TRBJ2-7, with 9 positions matching TRBD2. The germline V gene has CDR1 SEHNR and CDR2 FQNEAQ (reference sequence). J was trimmed by 0 bases and V by 5 bases; bases with no gene match: 8. The CDR3 runs to 16 residues. This CDR3 is CASSITTSGRSYEQYF. CDR3 DNA: TGTGCCAGCAGCATAACGACTAGCGGCCGCTCCTACGAGCAGTACTTC.

This chain uses TRBV14 with TRBJ2-5, with D hard to call. Trimming cost V 4 bases and J 4 bases, with 10 bases left between them. CDR3 length: 13 amino acids. In germline, CDR1 is SGHDN, CDR2 FVKESK. The CDR3 bases are TGTGCCAGCAGCCCCATTGCAGGAGAGACCCAGTACTTC. Protein: CASSPIAGETQYF.

The chain links TRBV2 to TRBJ1-1; TRBD1 matches 9 bases. This CDR3 has 13 amino acids. V lost 6 bases, J lost 5 bases, and 4 bases stayed unmatched. Germline V gene sequence: CDR1 SNHLY, CDR2 FYNNEI. The CDR3 reads CASRTGTGTEAFF. For the CDR3, the DNA is TGTGCCAGCAGGACCGGGACAGGGACTGAAGCTTTCTTT.

J is TRBJ2-3 and V is TRBV6-4; no clear D gene. CDR3 length: 15 residues. From germline, CDR1 is MRHNA and CDR2 SNTAGT. V was pared by 4 bases and J by 2 bases, with 13 bases between. The CDR3 here is CASSGSFGPTDTQYF. In nucleotides, the CDR3 is TGTGCCAGCAGTGGCTCCTTCGGGCCCACAGATACGCAGTATTTT.

The chain combines TRBV27 with TRBJ2-7; D call uncertain. Germline V gives CDR1 MNHEY, CDR2 SMNVEV (reference sequence). The V end lost 5 bases, the J end lost 0 bases, and 5 bases lay between the germline ends. CDR3 length: 12 residues. This CDR3 is CASSASSYEQYF. The CDR3 DNA sequence: TGTGCCAGCAGTGCCAGCTCCTACGAGCAGTACTTC.

The rearrangement joins TRBV6-6 to TRBJ2-1, with D possibly TRBD2 on 6 matching bases. CDR1 is MNHNY and CDR2 is SVGAGI in the germline V gene (reference sequence). This CDR3 is 15 amino acids long. Trimming took off 6 bases at V and 0 bases at J, with 12 bases between the two ends. CDR3: CASSLLAISYNEQFF. CDR3 nucleotides: TGTGCCAGCAGCCTCCTAGCGATCTCCTACAATGAGCAGTTCTTC.

This clone was observed a single time. This chain uses TRBV30 with TRBJ1-2; 11 bases line up with TRBD1. CDR3 length: 15 amino acids. The trim removed 3 bases at V and 3 bases at J, leaving 6 bases unmatched. Germline CDR1 reads GTSNPN; CDR2 reads SVGIG (reference sequence). CDR3 nucleotide sequence: TGTGCCTGGAGCTCTGGACAGGGGGCCTACTATGGCTACACCTTC. The encoded protein is CAWSSGQGAYYGYTF.

DNA of the CDR3: TGTGCCAGCAGCCCCACGGGGTCTGGGGCCAACGTCCTGACTTTC. Translation: CASSPTGSGANVLTF. The chain carries TRBV9 and TRBJ2-6, with D maybe TRBD2 (5 bases). Trimming pared 4 bases from V and 1 base from J, leaving 9 bases between. Germline assignment: CDR1 SGDLS and CDR2 YYNGEE. CDR3 size: 15 residues.

The sample holds a few counts of this clone. The J gene is TRBJ2-1, the V gene TRBV10-1; TRBD2 matches 7 bases. The V gene end was trimmed by 5 bases and the J gene end by 2 bases; junction bases not matched to a gene: 9. Germline CDR1 WNHNN, CDR2 SYGVQD (reference sequence). The CDR3 spans 16 residues. CDR3 sequence: CASSFLADRPYNEQFF. The CDR3 nucleotides are TGCGCCAGCAGTTTCCTAGCGGACCGACCCTACAATGAGCAGTTCTTC.